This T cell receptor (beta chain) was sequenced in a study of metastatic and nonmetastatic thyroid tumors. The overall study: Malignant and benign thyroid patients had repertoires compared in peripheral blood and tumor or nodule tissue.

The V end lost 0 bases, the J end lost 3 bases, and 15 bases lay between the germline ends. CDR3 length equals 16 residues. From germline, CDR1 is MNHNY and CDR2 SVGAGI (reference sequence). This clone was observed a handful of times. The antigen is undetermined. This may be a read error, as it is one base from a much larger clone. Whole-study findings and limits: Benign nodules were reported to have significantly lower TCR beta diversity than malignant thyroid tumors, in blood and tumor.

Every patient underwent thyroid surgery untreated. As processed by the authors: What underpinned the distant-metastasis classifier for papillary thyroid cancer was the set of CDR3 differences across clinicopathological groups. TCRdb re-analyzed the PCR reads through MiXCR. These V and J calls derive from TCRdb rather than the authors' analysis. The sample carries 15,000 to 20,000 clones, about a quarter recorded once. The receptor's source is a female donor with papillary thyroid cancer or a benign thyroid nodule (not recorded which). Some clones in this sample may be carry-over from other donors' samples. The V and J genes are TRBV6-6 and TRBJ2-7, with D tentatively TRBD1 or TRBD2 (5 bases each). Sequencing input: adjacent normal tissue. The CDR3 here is CASSYSMWDGDYEQYF. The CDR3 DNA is TGTGCCAGCAGTTACTCGATGTGGGACGGGGACTACGAGCAGTACTTC.